This T cell receptor (beta chain) comes out of a study of shared clonotypes between healthy human individuals. The study's findings and limits: Memory subsets had estimated richness that was generally smaller than that of naive subsets. Shared clonotypes across all four donors exceeded non-shared ones in generation probability.

The CDR3 has 15 residues. The germline V gene encodes CDR1 SGHTA and CDR2 FQGNSA. V shed 6 bases, J shed 4 bases, and the junction held 8 bases outside the gene matches. Assay: immunoSEQ multiplex PCR; the TCRdb copy retains only in-frame clones and omits some. The top ten clones hold 0.11% to 0.15% of a sample with about 2,500,000 clones, around 94% of them seen once. With respect to this clone: No antigen is known for it.

This clonotype originated in a man aged 18-30 years in good health. Source material: naive CD4+ T cells sorted from blood. Subset here: CD45RA+ positively selected. The chain couples TRBV7-2 to TRBJ2-2; 7 bases agree with TRBD2. The CDR3 region is CASSRRREGTGELFF. The CDR3 nucleotides read TGTGCCAGCAGTCGCCGAAGGGAGGGCACCGGGGAGCTGTTTTTT.